This T cell receptor (beta chain) was recorded in a study of T cell changes during pregnancy in multiple sclerosis. TCRdb keeps only in-frame clones here, not all; method: immunoSEQ multiplex PCR. Found here are around 30,000 clones, around 89% of them singletons; the top ten hold around 0.62%. The CDR3 extends over 15 amino acids. The ends were cut back, 6 bases at V and 0 bases at J, with 15 bases in the middle. Germline V CDR1 and CDR2: MNHEY, SVGAGI. Sample: CD4+ T cells from peripheral blood mononuclear cells, taken in the third trimester of pregnancy. This TCR was recovered from a female donor in good health, enrolled as a control in a pregnancy study. The rearrangement links TRBV6-5 to TRBJ2-7, with a possible D match to TRBD1 (5 bases). The CDR3 DNA reads TGTGCCAGCAGGCGCGCACAGGTTCCCTCCTACGAGCAGTACTTC. Protein: CASRRAQVPSYEQYF.